This is a list of T cell receptor beta chains from one sample in a study of blood T cell repertoires in COVID-19. Using immunoSEQ multiplex PCR, the repertoire was profiled, and TCRdb retains in-frame clones only, with some absent. The table lists some 180,000 clones, roughly 90% of them singletons. Sequenced sample: peripheral blood. The receptors stem from a man aged 65 to 79 with active or convalescent COVID-19. CDR3s include the opening cysteine and the closing phenylalanine or tryptophan. D genes are given only for firm matches. Only some rows state a clone size, as once, few, many or a class for expanded clones.

V	J	D	size	CDR3	DNA
TRBV6-5	TRBJ1-1	.	.	CASSPRPRDTEAFF	TGTGCCAGCAGTCCAAGACCGAGGGACACTGAAGCTTTCTTT
TRBV11-3	TRBJ2-7	TRBD2	once	CASSPRGGLEQYF	TGTGCCAGCAGCCCTCGGGGGGGGCTTGAGCAGTACTTC
TRBV19	TRBJ2-1	TRBD2	once	CASSAGLAGGLSQFF	TGTGCCAGTAGTGCGGGACTAGCGGGAGGGCTATCGCAGTTCTTC
TRBV28	TRBJ1-5	TRBD1	few	CASSPPGQGFQPQHF	TGTGCCAGCAGTCCTCCGGGACAGGGATTTCAGCCCCAGCATTTT
TRBV29-1	TRBJ2-5	TRBD1	.	CSALGQQETQYF	TGCAGCGCGTTGGGACAGCAAGAGACCCAGTACTTC
TRBV21-1	TRBJ2-7	.	.	CASSKTDREAYEQYF	TGTGCCAGCAGCAAAACTGACAGGGAGGCCTACGAGCAGTACTTC
TRBV7-2	TRBJ1-1	TRBD1	.	CASSFLGQGTTEAFF	TGTGCCAGCAGCTTCCTTGGACAGGGTACCACTGAAGCTTTCTTT
TRBV28	TRBJ1-2	TRBD1	.	CASSWGQGSIHYGYTF	TGTGCCAGCAGTTGGGGACAGGGAAGCATTCACTATGGCTACACCTTC
TRBV19	TRBJ1-5	.	.	CASSIRGSGAQHF	TGTGCCAGTAGTATTCGAGGTTCGGGGGCCCAGCATTTT
TRBV7-2	TRBJ2-7	.	once	CASSLMMTGSSYEQYF	TGTGCCAGCAGCTTAATGATGACAGGCAGCTCCTACGAGCAGTACTTC
TRBV19	TRBJ1-1	TRBD1	.	CASSTTGGADTEAFF	TGTGCCAGTAGTACTACAGGGGGCGCGGACACTGAAGCTTTCTTT
TRBV29-1	TRBJ2-1	.	.	CSVEAGHSSSYNEQFF	TGCAGCGTGGAGGCGGGCCACTCGAGCTCCTACAATGAGCAGTTCTTC
TRBV18	TRBJ1-1	.	.	CASSPDRYTEAFF	TGTGCCAGCTCACCGGACAGATACACTGAAGCTTTCTTT
TRBV19	TRBJ1-1	.	.	CASRKGSGDTEAFF	TGTGCCAGTAGGAAGGGCAGCGGGGATACTGAAGCTTTCTTT
TRBV4-2	TRBJ1-5	TRBD1	.	CASSQVSGGDKSNQPQHF	TGTGCCAGCAGCCAAGTATCAGGGGGCGACAAGAGCAATCAGCCCCAGCATTTT
TRBV6-5	TRBJ1-6	TRBD1	.	CASSSLTGGGSPLHF	TGTGCCAGCAGTTCCTTGACAGGGGGCGGTTCACCCCTCCACTTT
TRBV19	TRBJ1-2	.	.	CASSTEGLRDYGYTF	TGTGCCAGTAGTACAGAAGGACTTAGGGACTATGGCTACACCTTC
TRBV6-2/TRBV6-3	TRBJ1-2	.	.	CASSPDNPANYGYTF	TGTGCCAGCAGTCCGGACAATCCTGCTAACTATGGCTACACCTTC
TRBV5-4	TRBJ2-2	TRBD1	.	CASSIGQGSTGELFF	TGTGCCAGCAGCATCGGACAGGGGAGCACCGGGGAGCTGTTTTTT
TRBV18	TRBJ1-4	.	.	CASSLTGIEKLFF	TGTGCCAGCTCCTTGACAGGAATTGAAAAACTGTTTTTT
TRBV7-8	TRBJ1-6	.	.	CASSYETGYNSPLHF	TGTGCCAGCAGCTACGAGACAGGATATAATTCACCCCTCCACTTT
TRBV6-5	TRBJ1-6	.	.	CASSYRLRASNSPLHF	TGTGCCAGCAGTTACCGCCTCAGGGCCTCTAATTCACCCCTCCACTTT
TRBV29-1	TRBJ2-5	.	few	CSVGTGETQYF	TGCAGCGTTGGAACGGGGGAGACCCAGTACTTC
TRBV5-1	TRBJ2-2	TRBD2	.	CASSLGSAGVSGELFF	TGCGCCAGCAGCTTGGGAAGCGCGGGAGTTAGCGGGGAGCTGTTTTTT
TRBV29-1	TRBJ2-6	.	.	CSVRVSGANVLTF	TGCAGCGTTCGGGTCTCTGGGGCCAACGTCCTGACTTTC
TRBV5-6	TRBJ1-1	TRBD1	.	CASTPLQGTTEAFF	TGTGCCAGCACACCCCTACAGGGGACCACTGAAGCTTTCTTT
TRBV28	TRBJ2-7	TRBD2	once	CASSPWVVAGVEQYF	TGTGCCAGCAGCCCTTGGGTGGTAGCGGGAGTCGAGCAGTACTTC
TRBV5-4	TRBJ1-3	.	.	CASSFGGSRSGNTIYF	TGTGCCAGCAGCTTCGGAGGCTCCCGCTCTGGAAACACCATATATTTT
TRBV5-1	TRBJ2-7	TRBD1	.	CASSSTGVEQYF	TGCGCCAGCAGCTCAACAGGGGTCGAGCAGTACTTC
TRBV12-5	TRBJ2-3	TRBD2	.	CASGPGLAGATDTQYF	TGTGCTAGTGGACCTGGACTAGCGGGAGCCACAGATACGCAGTATTTT
TRBV5-4	TRBJ1-1	.	.	CASSPYPNTEAFF	TGTGCCAGCAGCCCCTATCCGAACACTGAAGCTTTCTTT
TRBV19	TRBJ1-5	.	once	CASSTSGQPRFQHF	TGTGCCAGTAGTACCTCCGGACAGCCCCGTTTTCAGCATTTT
TRBV2	TRBJ1-1	TRBD1	.	CASSANQGAGTEAFF	TGTGCCAGCAGTGCTAACCAGGGGGCTGGCACTGAAGCTTTCTTT
TRBV24-1	TRBJ2-5	TRBD2	.	CATSDPRAGGQETQYF	TGTGCCACCAGTGATCCTCGAGCGGGAGGCCAAGAGACCCAGTACTTC
TRBV7-9	TRBJ2-3	TRBD1	.	CASSPRGPDTQYF	TGTGCCAGCAGCCCCAGGGGGCCCGATACGCAGTATTTT
TRBV18	TRBJ1-5	TRBD1	.	CASSRTGLGNQPQHF	TGTGCCAGCTCACGGACAGGGTTGGGCAATCAGCCCCAGCATTTT
TRBV12-3/TRBV12-4	TRBJ1-1	.	.	CASSLRRATEAFF	TGTGCCAGCAGTTTAAGGAGGGCGACTGAAGCTTTCTTT
TRBV28	TRBJ2-1	TRBD2	.	CASSLSSGIYNEQFF	TGTGCCAGCAGTCTCTCTAGCGGGATTTACAATGAGCAGTTCTTC
TRBV5-6	TRBJ2-2	.	few	CASHLGWRGNTGELFF	TGTGCCAGCCATTTGGGATGGCGGGGGAACACCGGGGAGCTGTTTTTT
TRBV20-1	TRBJ1-1	.	.	CSADSNTEAFF	TGCAGTGCTGACTCGAACACTGAAGCTTTCTTT
TRBV28	TRBJ2-1	.	once	CASSSQGGEYSYNEQFF	TGTGCCAGCAGTTCCCAGGGCGGAGAGTATTCCTACAATGAGCAGTTCTTC
TRBV5-5	TRBJ1-3	.	.	CASKAGSGTGNTIYF	TGTGCCAGCAAGGCCGGGAGCGGGACGGGAAACACCATATATTTT
TRBV29-1	TRBJ2-2	.	.	CSVEQGYTGELFF	TGCAGCGTTGAGCAGGGGTACACCGGGGAGCTGTTTTTT
TRBV3-1/TRBV3-2	TRBJ1-5	.	.	CASSPLGGNQPQHF	TGTGCCAGCAGCCCCCTTGGGGGGAATCAGCCCCAGCATTTT
TRBV25-1	TRBJ2-2	.	.	CASSRYSGYDTGELFF	TGTGCCAGCAGTAGGTATTCAGGGTACGACACCGGGGAGCTGTTTTTT
TRBV5-1	TRBJ1-3	.	.	CASSLELSSGNTIYF	TGCGCCAGCAGCTTGGAACTTAGCTCTGGAAACACCATATATTTT
TRBV10-3	TRBJ2-7	TRBD2	.	CAISDQLAYEQYF	TGTGCCATCAGTGATCAACTAGCGTACGAGCAGTACTTC
TRBV9	TRBJ2-7	.	.	CASSPRGASSYEQYF	TGTGCCAGCAGCCCCCGCGGGGCCAGCTCCTACGAGCAGTACTTC
TRBV19	TRBJ1-5	TRBD1	.	CASSIVFPTGVDQPQHF	TGTGCCAGTAGTATAGTTTTCCCGACAGGGGTGGATCAGCCCCAGCATTTT
TRBV5-1	TRBJ1-3	.	.	CASSFLAGPSGNTIYF	TGCGCCAGCAGCTTTCTTGCAGGGCCCTCTGGAAACACCATATATTTT